These 29 T cell receptor beta chains were sequenced from one sample in a study of T cells in Graves' hyperthyroidism and ophthalmopathy. Amplified TCR beta CDR3 regions came from RNA transcripts. When the TCR CDR3 underwent first-round RT-PCR, the HTBI primer set was used. TCRdb itself ran the multiplex PCR reads through MiXCR, one entry per CDR3 protein. The repertoire holds roughly 500,000 distinct CDR3 sequences, with approximately 48% as singletons. What was sequenced was peripheral blood or thyroid tissue (not recorded which). Receptor source: an adult woman with Graves' disease, either hyperthyroidism or ophthalmopathy (not recorded which).

The chain joins TRBV7-8 to TRBJ2-2; unclear D gene. Trimming left V 6 bases short and J 5 bases short, with 16 bases between. The CDR3 contains 15 residues. Germline-derived CDR1 and CDR2 are SGHVS and FQNEAQ. The CDR3, as DNA: TGTGCCAGCAGACAAGCCCGCATCAATACCGGGGAGCTGTTTTTT. It encodes CASRQARINTGELFF.

CDR3 coding DNA: TGTGCCAGCAGTGAAATTGGCGGGAACCGCTACGAGCAGTACTTC. This encodes CASSEIGGNRYEQYF. V and J are TRBV2 and TRBJ2-7, with D tentatively TRBD2 (6 bases). Per germline, CDR1 SNHLY and CDR2 FYNNEI. The CDR3 loop spans 15 amino acids. V was cut by 2 bases and J by 3 bases, with 14 bases left in between. The variable domain in full, completed from reference TRBV2 and TRBJ2-7, reads EPEVTQTPSHQVTQMGQEVILRCVPISNHLYFYWYRQILGQKVEFLVSFYNNEISEKSEIFDDQFSVERPDGSNFTLKIRSTKLEDSAMYFCASSEIGGNRYEQYFGPGTRLTVT.

The chain joins TRBV4-3 to TRBJ2-5; D might be TRBD1 (5 bases). Trimming took 0 bases from V and 2 from J, leaving 7 bases between them. The CDR3 is 14 amino acids. Germline CDR1 LGHNA, CDR2 YSLEER. CDR3 in DNA: TGCGCCAGCAGCCAAGACAGGGTTCAAGAGACCCAGTACTTC. Translated, it gives CASSQDRVQETQYF.

This clonotype was recorded at least ten times. The chain links TRBV29-1 to TRBJ1-1; unclear D gene. V lost 4 bases to trimming and J lost 5 bases, with 17 bases between them. The CDR3 covers 14 residues. Germline lookup yields CDR1 SQVTM and CDR2 ANQGSEA. CDR3 in amino acids: CSVAGRLSRTEAFF. In DNA, the CDR3 is TGCAGCGTTGCCGGCCGACTGTCGAGAACTGAAGCTTTCTTT.

The V call is TRBV11-1, the J call TRBJ2-5, with 8 bases matching TRBD1. Germline V gene lookup returns CDR1 SGHAT and CDR2 FQDESV (reference sequence). The CDR3 loop spans 13 amino acids. The ends lost 6 bases at V and 4 bases at J; junction bases unmatched: 4. CDR3 protein: CASSQQGAETQYF. CDR3 coding DNA: TGTGCCAGCAGTCAGCAGGGGGCAGAGACCCAGTACTTC. Using reference TRBV11-1 and TRBJ2-5 for the parts outside the CDR3, the full variable domain is EAEVAQSPRYKITEKSQAVAFWCDPISGHATLYWYRQILGQGPELLVQFQDESVVDDSQLPKDRFSAERLKGVDSTLKIQPAELGDSAMYLCASSQQGAETQYFGPGTRLLVL.

This clonotype was seen ten or more times. The V and J genes are TRBV29-1 and TRBJ2-7; no definite D call. There are 15 residues in the CDR3. V lost 0 bases and J 4 bases, leaving 16 bases between the germline ends. Germline V CDR1 and CDR2: SQVTM, ANQGSEA. CDR3 coding DNA: TGCAGCGTTGAAGATCGAGGCAGCGTACCTTACGAGCAGTACTTC. It translates to CSVEDRGSVPYEQYF.

This clonotype has only a few counts. The genes are TRBV14 and TRBJ1-3; D gene ambiguous. Germline CDR1 and CDR2: SGHDN and FVKESK. This CDR3 contains 12 residues. Trimming removed 1 base from V and 8 bases from J, with 6 bases in between. The CDR3 sequence is CASSQVGDTIYF. CDR3 nucleotide sequence: TGTGCCAGCAGCCAAGTCGGCGACACCATATATTTT.

The V and J genes are TRBV7-9 and TRBJ2-7, with D tentatively TRBD1 or TRBD2 (5 bases each). The germline gives CDR1 SEHNR, CDR2 FQNEAQ (reference sequence). The CDR3 spans 15 residues. V was trimmed by 5 bases and J by 3 bases, leaving 17 bases between them. CDR3 in amino acids: CASSRDGTGIYEQYF. CDR3 nucleotide sequence: TGTGCCAGCAGCCGTGATGGGACGGGTATCTACGAGCAGTACTTC. The variable domain in full, completed from reference TRBV7-9 and TRBJ2-7, reads DTGVSQNPRHKITKRGQNVTFRCDPISEHNRLYWYRQTLGQGPEFLTYFQNEAQLEKSRLLSDRFSAERPKGSFSTLEIQRTEQGDSAMYLCASSRDGTGIYEQYFGPGTRLTVT.

In its sample, this clonotype was seen many times. The CDR3 region is CSAADRRSGNTIYF. In DNA, the CDR3 is TGCAGTGCTGCCGACAGGCGAAGTGGAAACACCATATATTTT. The gene calls are TRBV20-1 and TRBJ1-3; tentatively, D is TRBD1 (6 bases). The length of the CDR3 is 14 residues. Trimming took off 5 bases at V and 3 bases at J, with 14 bases between the two ends. Looked up from germline, CDR1 is DFQATT and CDR2 is SNEGSKA (reference sequence).

The chain has TRBV24-1 and TRBJ2-5; 7 nucleotides align to TRBD1. Trimming removed 5 bases from V and 0 bases from J; junction bases left unmatched: 2. Germline V gene data show CDR1 as KGHDR and CDR2 as SFDVKD. This CDR3 has 14 amino acids. The CDR3 region has the DNA TGTGCCACCAGTGCAGGGGGATACCAAGAGACCCAGTACTTC. Translating it yields CATSAGGYQETQYF.

The gene calls are TRBV15 and TRBJ1-4; TRBD1 matches at 7 bases. Germline V gene data show CDR1 as LNHNV and CDR2 as YYDKDF (reference sequence). This CDR3 has 14 amino acids. Trimming took 0 bases from V and 11 from J; bases not matched to a gene: 6. The DNA of the CDR3 is TGTGCCACCAGCAGAGATCATCAGGACAGGAAACTGTTTTTT. It codes for CATSRDHQDRKLFF.

In its sample, this clonotype was seen many times. Germline is not matched at one junction end, which may reflect a read error. This rearrangement joins TRBV7-9 to TRBJ1-2; TRBD1 is a possible D gene (5 bases). CDR1 and CDR2 (germline): SEHNR, FQNEAQ (reference sequence). The CDR3 is made up of 13 amino acids. The CDR3 DNA reads as TGTGCCAGCAGCTTAGAGCCTTACGGGGACCCTTTCTTC. As protein: CASSLEPYGDPFF.

The chain links TRBV7-9 to TRBJ2-7, with 7 bases that match TRBD2. The CDR3 contains 17 residues. V was pared by 4 bases and J by 6 bases, with 18 bases of the junction left unmatched. CDR1 SEHNR and CDR2 FQNEAQ come from the germline V gene (reference sequence). The CDR3 nucleotides read TGTGCCAGCAGCTCCGTAGAGCGGGATCAGCTTATGAGCGAGCAGTACTTC. Translating gives CASSSVERDQLMSEQYF.

Comments on this clonotype: In this CDR3 the conserved last residue, phenylalanine or tryptophan, is missing, so a read error is likely. No DNA is shown, since the ends of the CDR3 on it are uncertain; the CDR3 is the one TCRdb lists. This chain links TRBV7-6 with TRBJ2-6. The germline V gene encodes CDR1 SGHVS and CDR2 FNYEAQ. The CDR3 region is 11 residues in length, termini included. CDR3 sequence reads: CASSLARPENT.

Notes on this clonotype: Germline and junction disagree at one end, which may indicate a read error. This chain connects TRBV10-3 to TRBJ1-6; the D is unclear. CDR3 length: 13 amino acids. Germline CDR1 is ENHRY and CDR2 is SYGVKD. CDR3 residues: CASSEENGSPLHF. DNA for the CDR3: TGTGCCAGCAGTGAAGAGAACGGCTCGCCCCTCCACTTT.

As to this clonotype: Sequence at one end of the junction differs from germline and may be a read error. The rearrangement uses TRBV7-3 and TRBJ1-2, with D possibly matching TRBD1 (5 bases). Germline CDR1 reads SGHTA; CDR2 reads FQGTGA. CDR3 length: 12 amino acids. The CDR3 loop is CASRQTSYGYTF. CDR3 DNA: TGCGCCAGCAGACAGACCTCCTATGGCTACACCTTC.

The chain carries TRBV10-3 and TRBJ1-5; D is unresolved. This CDR3 comprises 14 residues. Germline CDR1 reads ENHRY; CDR2 reads SYGVKD. Trimming removed 6 bases from V and 11 bases from J, with 20 bases in between. This chain's CDR3 is CAIRAAGGTETQHF. The DNA of the CDR3 is TGTGCCATCAGGGCAGCGGGAGGAACGGAGACCCAGCATTTT.

The gene calls are TRBV24-1 and TRBJ2-5; D assignment may be TRBD1 or TRBD2 (5 bases each). CDR3 size: 15 residues. CDR1 is KGHDR and CDR2 is SFDVKD in the germline V gene. V was clipped by 3 bases and J by 8 bases, with 18 bases between them. DNA of the CDR3: TGTGCCACCAGTGATGACCGGGACGGTAGGGACACCCAGTACTTC. Translated: CATSDDRDGRDTQYF.

The chain is built from TRBV7-2 and TRBJ2-7; D may be TRBD2 (5 bases). The CDR3 runs 12 residues. Germline lookup yields CDR1 SGHTA and CDR2 FQGNSA. Trimming removed 1 base from V and 12 bases from J, with 13 bases in between. For the CDR3, the DNA is TGTGCCAGCAGCTTAGTTAGCAAAGGGAGGTACTTC. Its translation is CASSLVSKGRYF. Variable domain in full (rest from reference TRBV7-2 and TRBJ2-7): GAGVSQSPSNKVTEKGKDVELRCDPISGHTALYWYRQSLGQGLEFLIYFQGNSAPDKSGLPSDRFSAERTGGSVSTLTIQRTQQEDSAVYLCASSLVSKGRYFGPGTRLTVT.

In DNA form, the CDR3 reads TGCGCCAGCAGCTTGGGACCTAGGGCGTTCGGGGCCAACGTCCTGACTTTC. Translation: CASSLGPRAFGANVLTF. J is TRBJ2-6 and V is TRBV5-1; D not certain. Trimming stripped 0 bases from V and 4 bases from J, with 14 bases between. The CDR3 extends over 17 amino acids. Germline CDR1 reads SGHRS; CDR2 reads YFSETQ.

This clonotype appeared a few times. The chain employs TRBV24-1 and TRBJ2-7; 12 nucleotides match TRBD2. The trim removed 5 bases at V and 7 bases at J, leaving 11 bases unmatched. The CDR3 totals 16 residues. CDR1 and CDR2 (germline): KGHDR, SFDVKD. As DNA, the CDR3 is TGTGCCACCAGTGGGGGACTAGCGGGTACCTCGGGGGAGCAGTACTTC. Its translation: CATSGGLAGTSGEQYF.

The V call is TRBV20-1, the J call TRBJ2-7; 8 bases fit TRBD1. This CDR3 is 12 amino acids long. V dropped 2 bases and J dropped 7; count of bases not matched to a gene: 4. Germline-derived CDR1 and CDR2 are DFQATT and SNEGSKA (reference sequence). CDR3 sequence reads: CSARQGASEQYF. In DNA, the CDR3 is TGCAGTGCTAGACAGGGGGCGTCGGAGCAGTACTTC.

The chain has TRBV7-9 and TRBJ2-7; perhaps TRBD1 as D (5 bases). The CDR3 runs to 14 residues. The V gene lost 6 bases and the J gene lost 3 bases, with 15 bases spanning the gap. Germline CDR1 and CDR2: SEHNR and FQNEAQ (reference sequence). CDR3 nucleotide sequence: TGTGCCAGCAGTCCTGACAGTCCCTTCTACGAGCAGTACTTC. This codes for CASSPDSPFYEQYF.

As regards this clonotype: The junction does not match germline at one end; this may be a read error. This chain connects TRBV7-9 to TRBJ2-7, with D possibly TRBD2 on 6 matching bases. Germline V gene data show CDR1 as SEHNR and CDR2 as FQNEAQ (reference sequence). The CDR3 is made up of 16 amino acids. For the CDR3, the DNA is TGTGCCAGCAGCGTGTCTAGCGACCCGGCCTCCTACGGGCAGTACTTC. It specifies CASSVSSDPASYGQYF.

There are many counts of this clonotype. The genes are TRBV6-1 and TRBJ1-3, with no clear D. Trimming removed 1 base at V and 4 bases at J, with 5 bases between. The CDR3 sequence is 13 residues long. The germline V gene encodes CDR1 MNHNS and CDR2 SASEGT. The chain's CDR3 is CASSEERGNTIYF. CDR3 sequence (DNA): TGTGCCAGCAGTGAAGAAAGGGGAAACACCATATATTTT.

The CDR3 coding sequence is TGCAGCGATCCCATAGCGGGAGGGTGGGAGCAGTACTTC. It codes for CSDPIAGGWEQYF. The chain joins TRBV29-1 to TRBJ2-7; 11 positions match TRBD2. Trimming took 7 bases from V and 7 from J; bases not matched to a gene: 9. This CDR3 spans 13 amino acids. Germline values: CDR1 SQVTM, CDR2 ANQGSEA.

This clonotype was observed at least ten times. The chain links TRBV20-1 to TRBJ1-2, with D unresolved. Trimming left V 7 bases short and J 4 bases short, with 10 bases between. The germline CDR1 and CDR2 sequences are DFQATT and SNEGSKA (reference sequence). The CDR3 has 11 residues. CDR3 bases: TGCAGTGATGGCGATCTCTATGGCTACACCTTC. Protein: CSDGDLYGYTF.

This clonotype was seen many times. The chain links TRBV25-1 to TRBJ1-2; maybe TRBD1 (6 bases). V lost 4 bases and J lost 7, with 13 bases in between. Germline V gene sequence: CDR1 MGHDK, CDR2 SYGVNS. This CDR3 is 13 amino acids long. CDR3 DNA: TGTGCCAGCAGTGTGGGGGGCCCCTTTGGCTACACCTTC. Translated, it gives CASSVGGPFGYTF.

This clonotype was found a few times. The chain uses TRBV6-2 or TRBV6-3 and TRBJ1-2, with D maybe TRBD1 (5 bases). Trimming removed 6 bases from V and 4 bases from J, with 15 bases in between. The CDR3 sequence is 14 residues long. Germline-derived CDR1 and CDR2 are MNHEY and SVGEGT. This CDR3 is CASSPTGKSYGYTF. DNA for the CDR3: TGTGCCAGCAGCCCAACAGGCAAGTCCTATGGCTACACCTTC.